Listed below are T cell receptor beta chains from one sample, sequenced in a study of radiation and T cells in renal cell carcinoma. TCRdb's copy holds only in-frame clones and misses some; the assay was immunoSEQ multiplex PCR. The sample consists of about 140,000 clones, 75% to 90% of them appearing once. Sequencing used blood, obtained from a patient whose treatment included radiotherapy and nephrectomy. These receptors were taken from a woman in her fifties or sixties with renal cell carcinoma. The CDR3 runs from the conserved cysteine through the conserved F or W. The D gene is left open where the match is weak. Some rows mark clone size as missing; the rest say once, few, many or name a class of expanded clone.

CDR3nt	CDR3aa	v_gene	abundance	j_gene	d_gene
TGTGCCAGCAGTGCGGCGGGGGAGACCCAGTACTTC	CASSAAGETQYF	TRBV6-5	-	TRBJ2-5	-
TGTGCCAGCAGTTATAATGGGATGAGTAATCAGCCCCAGCATTTT	CASSYNGMSNQPQHF	TRBV6-6	-	TRBJ1-5	-
TGCGCCAGCAGTGAGCAGGGTGAGGAAAAACTGTTTTTT	CASSEQGEEKLFF	TRBV5-1	few	TRBJ1-4	-
TGTGCCAGCAGCGCACAGGGATTCTCCTACGAGCAGTACTTC	CASSAQGFSYEQYF	TRBV7-2	-	TRBJ2-7	-
TGTGCCAGCAGCGTAGTGGCTAGAGGGACCCAGTACTTC	CASSVVARGTQYF	TRBV9	-	TRBJ2-5	-
TGTGCCTGGAGTACAAAGTGGTCATACAATGAGCAGTTCTTC	CAWSTKWSYNEQFF	TRBV30	-	TRBJ2-1	-
TGTGCCAGCAGTCGTCTAGAGAGCTCCTACAATGAGCAGTTCTTC	CASSRLESSYNEQFF	TRBV25-1	-	TRBJ2-1	-
TGTGCCAGCAGCCGGACTAGCGGCTCCTACAATGAGCAGTTCTTC	CASSRTSGSYNEQFF	TRBV7-9	-	TRBJ2-1	TRBD2
TGTGCCAGCAGCTCTTCCCCCTTCCGCCAGGGGGGACATGAAAAACTGTTTTTT	CASSSSPFRQGGHEKLFF	TRBV7-2	-	TRBJ1-4	TRBD1
TGCGCCAGCAGCCAGGGTTATCTAATGAACACTGAAGCTTTCTTT	CASSQGYLMNTEAFF	TRBV4-3	-	TRBJ1-1	-
TGTGCCAGTACCAGTGGAGGGGGAGGGGAGACCCAGTACTTC	CASTSGGGGETQYF	TRBV19	-	TRBJ2-5	-
TGTGCCAGCCAGACAGGGATTTATAATTCACCCCTCCACTTT	CASQTGIYNSPLHF	TRBV7-9	-	TRBJ1-6	TRBD1
TGTGCCAGCAGTGAGGAGAGGGCCTTAGAGACCCAGTACTTC	CASSEERALETQYF	TRBV2	-	TRBJ2-5	-
TGTGCCAGCAGTCCGGACAGGGAGGATGAAAAACTGTTTTTT	CASSPDREDEKLFF	TRBV27	-	TRBJ1-4	TRBD1
TGTGCCAGCAGCGTAGTGGGAGTGGACACTGAAGCTTTCTTT	CASSVVGVDTEAFF	TRBV9	-	TRBJ1-1	-
TGTGCCAGCAGCTCACTAGCGGTAGGCCGCGAGCAGTACTTC	CASSSLAVGREQYF	TRBV11-2	-	TRBJ2-7	TRBD2
TGTGCCAGCAGTCGGGCCGGCAATCAGCCCCAGCATTTT	CASSRAGNQPQHF	TRBV2	once	TRBJ1-5	-
TGTGCCAGCAGGCGACAGGGGGAGAACACTGAAGCTTTCTTT	CASRRQGENTEAFF	TRBV11-2	-	TRBJ1-1	TRBD1
TGTGCCTGGAGTAGAAGTAGCGGGTTCTCTGAGCAGTACTTC	CAWSRSSGFSEQYF	TRBV30	once	TRBJ2-7	TRBD2
TGTGCCAGCAGAGCGGACGGCTCCTACGAGCAGTACTTC	CASRADGSYEQYF	TRBV28	-	TRBJ2-7	-
TGTGCCAGCAGCGTAGGTTGGAGTGCTGGAAACACCATATATTTT	CASSVGWSAGNTIYF	TRBV9	once	TRBJ1-3	-
TGTGCCTGGAGTCCAGGGGGCGGGCAGTACTTC	CAWSPGGGQYF	TRBV30	-	TRBJ2-7	TRBD1
TGCGCCTCCAGACGGACATTCGGGGGAAACGAAGGACTGTTTTTT	CASRRTFGGNEGLFF	TRBV5-1	few	TRBJ1-4	-
TGCGCCAGCAGCCCGTGGGGGGATCAGCCCCAGCATTTT	CASSPWGDQPQHF	TRBV5-1	few	TRBJ1-5	-
TGTGCCAGCAGTGTGGGCACAGATACGCAGTATTTT	CASSVGTDTQYF	TRBV2	-	TRBJ2-3	-
TGTGCCAGCAGCGTATCCGGGGTTGGCAATGAGCAGTTCTTC	CASSVSGVGNEQFF	TRBV9	-	TRBJ2-1	-
TGTGCCAGCAACCTCCGGGACAGGGACAATCAGCCCCAGCATTTT	CASNLRDRDNQPQHF	TRBV6-1	-	TRBJ1-5	TRBD1
TGTGCCAGTAGTATAAGCGACAGGGGGTATGAAAAACTGTTTTTT	CASSISDRGYEKLFF	TRBV19	-	TRBJ1-4	TRBD1